This is a list of T cell receptor beta chains from one sample in a study of blood T cell repertoires in COVID-19. Assay used: immunoSEQ multiplex PCR; TCRdb lists only in-frame clones, some missing. This sample has around 200,000 clones, with 80% to 90% found just once. The specimen was peripheral blood. The receptors here all came from a man in his forties with acute or convalescent COVID-19. CDR3s include the opening cysteine and the closing phenylalanine or tryptophan. A D gene is named only where the DNA matches it firmly. Some rows have no size entry. The others give once, few or many, or a class for an expanded clone.

d_call	v_call	j_call	cdr3_length	clone_size	cdr3_nt	cdr3_aa
TRBD1	TRBV4-2	TRBJ1-3	18	NA	TGTGCCAGCAGCCAAGATCTAACAGGGGGCCTCTCTGGAAACACCATATATTTT	CASSQDLTGGLSGNTIYF
NA	TRBV11-2	TRBJ2-4	18	NA	TGTGCCAGCAGCTTATTGTCAGTCAACAACCTAGCCAAAAACATTCAGTACTTC	CASSLLSVNNLAKNIQYF
TRBD1	TRBV5-4	TRBJ1-1	17	NA	TGTGCCAGCAGCTTGCGGGACAGGGGGCGTGAAGGAACTGAAGCTTTCTTT	CASSLRDRGREGTEAFF
TRBD1	TRBV28	TRBJ1-6	15	few	TGTGCCAGCACCCGACAGGGGTCCTATAATTCACCCCTCCACTTT	CASTRQGSYNSPLHF
NA	TRBV11-2	TRBJ2-2	14	few	TGTGCCAGCAGCTTAAGGGGGAACACCGGGGAGCTGTTTTTT	CASSLRGNTGELFF
TRBD1	TRBV7-9	TRBJ1-1	14	few	TGTGCCAGCAGATACGGGACAGATAACACTGAAGCTTTCTTT	CASRYGTDNTEAFF
NA	TRBV3-1/TRBV3-2	TRBJ2-7	12	NA	TGTGCCAGCAGCCAAGTCGTAGCCGAGCAGTACTTC	CASSQVVAEQYF
NA	TRBV5-1	TRBJ2-2	13	NA	TGCGCCAGCACCCTTGCAGGGACCGGGGAGCTGTTTTTT	CASTLAGTGELFF
NA	TRBV15	TRBJ2-1	15	NA	TGTGCCACCAGCAGAGAGGGGGGAGATGTGAATGAGCAGTTCTTC	CATSREGGDVNEQFF
NA	TRBV9	TRBJ1-5	15	NA	TGTGCCAGCAGCACTGGGGCAGATTACAATCAGCCCCAGCATTTT	CASSTGADYNQPQHF
NA	TRBV9	TRBJ2-1	13	NA	TGTGCCAGCAGCCCCCCGGTCGGGAGTGAGCAGTTCTTC	CASSPPVGSEQFF
TRBD2	TRBV2	TRBJ2-3	15	NA	TGTGCCAGCAGTAGGACTAGCGGTGACACAGATACGCAGTATTTT	CASSRTSGDTDTQYF
TRBD1	TRBV10-2	TRBJ1-1	14	NA	TGCGCCAGCCGACAGGGGGCCATGAACACTGAAGCTTTCTTT	CASRQGAMNTEAFF
NA	TRBV4-3	TRBJ2-3	16	NA	TGCGCCAGCAGCCAAGACGGGACCGGGGGGCCAGATACGCAGTATTTT	CASSQDGTGGPDTQYF
NA	TRBV28	TRBJ2-7	13	NA	TGTGCCAGCAGTTCAGGACTCTACCTCGAGCAGTACTTC	CASSSGLYLEQYF
TRBD1	TRBV5-1	TRBJ1-6	15	NA	TGCGCCAGCAGCTTTTTGGACAGGTCCGTATCAACCCTCCACTTT	CASSFLDRSVSTLHF
TRBD1	TRBV27	TRBJ1-1	13	NA	TGTGCCAGCAGCCAGGGGGCCGGCACTGAAGCTTTCTTT	CASSQGAGTEAFF
NA	TRBV2	TRBJ1-2	14	NA	TGTGCCAGCAGTGATGTGGGGGGGGACTATGGCTACACCTTC	CASSDVGGDYGYTF
NA	TRBV4-1	TRBJ2-7	15	NA	TGCGCCAGCAGCCAAGATCGTCCAGGGTCGTACGAGCAGTACTTC	CASSQDRPGSYEQYF
NA	TRBV9	TRBJ2-3	13	once	TGTGCCAGCAGCGTCAGTGGTACAGATACGCAGTATTTT	CASSVSGTDTQYF
NA	TRBV14	TRBJ2-2	14	NA	TGTGCCAGCAGCCTCTTCGGGGAGGAGGGGGAGCTGTTTTTT	CASSLFGEEGELFF
NA	TRBV11-3	TRBJ2-3	16	NA	TGTGCCAGCAGCTTAGGGACAGCCACTAGCACAGATACGCAGTATTTT	CASSLGTATSTDTQYF
NA	TRBV2	TRBJ1-2	13	NA	TGTGCCAACTCCGACAGCGGGAGGAATGGCTACACCTTC	CANSDSGRNGYTF
NA	TRBV23-1	TRBJ2-2	15	NA	TGCGCCAGCAGGTGTACGGATCGGGAAACCGGGGAGCTGTTTTTT	CASRCTDRETGELFF
TRBD1	TRBV6-2/TRBV6-3	TRBJ2-5	14	NA	TGTGCCAGCAGTCCCATCGGACAGGGGGAGACCCAGTACTTC	CASSPIGQGETQYF
NA	TRBV5-6	TRBJ2-7	14	NA	TGTGCCAGCAGCCCTGGGGTACTAGCACTCGAGCAGTACTTC	CASSPGVLALEQYF
TRBD1	TRBV7-2	TRBJ1-5	18	NA	TGTGCCAGCAGCCTACTCGGGACAGGGGTCGTTGGCAATCAGCCCCAGCATTTT	CASSLLGTGVVGNQPQHF
NA	TRBV12-3/TRBV12-4	TRBJ1-5	13	NA	TGTGCCAGCAGTTTAGCTGGAGATCAGCCCCAGCATTTT	CASSLAGDQPQHF
NA	TRBV21-1	TRBJ2-1	17	NA	TGTGCCAGCACCCCTGCCCGGGCGGGAGGGCCGGACAATGAGCAGTTCTTC	CASTPARAGGPDNEQFF
NA	TRBV11-3	TRBJ2-4	12	NA	TGTGCCAGCAGCTTGGGCGTAAACATTCAGTACTTC	CASSLGVNIQYF
TRBD1	TRBV27	TRBJ2-7	15	NA	TGTGCCACCCACCCCGGGACAGGGGTCCCCTACGAGCAGTACTTC	CATHPGTGVPYEQYF
NA	TRBV27	TRBJ2-2	14	NA	TGTGCCAGCAGTCCGGGTATTTACACCGGGGAGCTGTTTTTT	CASSPGIYTGELFF